The TCR beta chain described here comes from a study of T cell responses to AZD1222 COVID-19 vaccine. About the research overall: Researchers grouped second doses given at about 4 or about 12 weeks into one pool.

Measured with immunoSEQ multiplex PCR; TCRdb has only the in-frame clones, and not every one. This table holds 100,000 to 150,000 clones, around 90% found once. General study findings and limits: Along spike, vaccine-associated CD4 TCRs were found throughout, with dominance at 160-218 and 743-854. A mostly white British donor set with more females was recruited, and clonal diversity was possibly underestimated.

Comments on this clone: Its antigen is not identified.

This CDR3 has 16 residues. Germline V gene data show CDR1 as MDHEN and CDR2 as SYDVKM. The V segment lost 5 bases and the J segment 4 bases; nucleotides outside the gene matches: 10. Sample: peripheral blood, taken on day 0 of AZD1222 vaccination. This chain joins TRBV28 and TRBJ1-3; 8 nucleotides align to TRBD1. This receptor was obtained from an adult in good health. As DNA, the CDR3 is TGTGCCAGCAGTCTACCCCAGGGGGCGGCGGGAAACACCATATATTTT. Its protein is CASSLPQGAAGNTIYF.